The clone carrying this T cell receptor (beta chain) was seen a few times. Clones were sequenced by immunoSEQ multiplex PCR, and TCRdb holds only the in-frame ones, with some missing. The sample carries about 59,000 clones, about 87% recorded once. These data originate in a study of OX40 agonist ivuxolimab in advanced cancers. Study-wide context: The study gave patients intravenous ivuxolimab at 0.01 to 10 mg/kg every 2 weeks. Having had anti-PD-1, anti-PD-L1 or anti-CTLA-4 therapy before was allowed, and roughly 38% had some. One patient with hepatocellular carcinoma and two with cutaneous melanoma, three in all, had partial responses.

Researchers took blood at baseline, on cycle 4 day 1, and on cycle 7 day 1. The receptor's source is an adult with an advanced solid tumor such as melanoma, head and neck, liver or kidney cancer. This material consisted of CD4+ or CD8+ T cells sorted from blood, taken in a trial of the OX40 agonist ivuxolimab.

The CDR3 sequence is CASSLQENYGYTF. CDR3 DNA: TGTGCCAGCAGCTTACAGGAGAACTATGGCTACACCTTC. The chain uses TRBV7-9 and TRBJ1-2; D gene ambiguous. The CDR3 covers 13 residues. The germline V gene has CDR1 SEHNR and CDR2 FQNEAQ (reference sequence). Trimming shortened V by 2 bases and J by 2 bases, and 6 bases separated the two germline ends.